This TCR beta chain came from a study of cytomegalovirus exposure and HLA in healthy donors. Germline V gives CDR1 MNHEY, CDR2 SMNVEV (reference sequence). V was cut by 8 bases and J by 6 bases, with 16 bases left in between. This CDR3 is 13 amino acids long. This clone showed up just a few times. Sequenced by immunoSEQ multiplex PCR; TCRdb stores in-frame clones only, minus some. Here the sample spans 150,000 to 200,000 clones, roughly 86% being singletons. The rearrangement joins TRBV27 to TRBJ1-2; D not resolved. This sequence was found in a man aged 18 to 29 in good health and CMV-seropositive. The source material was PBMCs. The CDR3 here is CASAPVVQDGYTF. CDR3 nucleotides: TGTGCCAGCGCCCCGGTCGTTCAGGATGGCTACACCTTC.